Listed below are T cell receptor beta chains from one sample, sequenced in a study of technical replicates of blood from several donors. Generated by immunoSEQ multiplex PCR, the TCRdb table keeps only in-frame clones and is missing some. The table shows approximately 73,000 clones, with approximately 92% occurring only once. What was sequenced was T cells isolated from PBMCs. Receptors originate from a human donor in good health. CDR3s include the opening cysteine and the closing phenylalanine or tryptophan. The D gene is left open where the match is weak. The size entry is marked missing in some rows and otherwise reads once, few, many or a size class.

TRBV5-1,.,.,TRBJ1-1,TGCGCCAGCAGGATGGACAGTAGCACTGAAGCTTTCTTT,CASRMDSSTEAFF
TRBV7-8,.,.,TRBJ2-2,TGTGCCAGCAGCGTCCTAGCGAGCACCGGGGAGCTGTTTTTT,CASSVLASTGELFF
TRBV5-1,.,TRBD2,TRBJ2-1,TGCGCCAGCAGCATCGGGAGGGCCGGAGGGAATGAGCAGTTCTTC,CASSIGRAGGNEQFF
TRBV9,.,TRBD1,TRBJ1-1,TGTGCCAGCAGCGTAGCCGGGACAGGGGGGCTGAACACTGAAGCTTTCTTT,CASSVAGTGGLNTEAFF
TRBV25-1,.,TRBD1,TRBJ2-7,TGTGCCAGCAGTACGACAGGGACCTACGAGCAGTACTTC,CASSTTGTYEQYF
TRBV6-6,.,.,TRBJ1-5,TGTGCCAGCAGGGAGGAAAATCAGCCCCAGCATTTT,CASREENQPQHF
TRBV30,.,TRBD2,TRBJ2-1,TGTGCCTGGAGGGGCGAGCGGGAGCTTTCCTACAATGAGCAGTTCTTC,CAWRGERELSYNEQFF
TRBV5-5,.,TRBD2,TRBJ2-5,TGTGCCAGCAGTCCTACCCTAGCGGACCAAGAGACCCAGTACTTC,CASSPTLADQETQYF
TRBV25-1,.,.,TRBJ2-5,TGTGCCAGCAGCGCGACGGGTCTAGAGACCCAGTACTTC,CASSATGLETQYF
TRBV6-5,.,TRBD1,TRBJ1-1,TGTGCCAGCAGTGGGACAGGTACTTCTAAAGCTTTCTTT,CASSGTGTSKAFF
TRBV2,few,.,TRBJ1-1,TGTGCCAGCAGTGATATGTCTCTCGGTGAAGCTTTCTTT,CASSDMSLGEAFF
TRBV30,.,.,TRBJ2-3,TGTGCCTGGAGTGTACGTAGGACAGCCGATACGCAGTATTTT,CAWSVRRTADTQYF
TRBV19,.,TRBD1,TRBJ2-5,TGTGCCAGTAGTAGCCGGACAGGTTTTCAAGAGACCCAGTACTTC,CASSSRTGFQETQYF
TRBV6-1,.,.,TRBJ1-2,TGTGCCAGCAGTGACCCGGGGGGTCCTAACTATGGCTACACCTTC,CASSDPGGPNYGYTF
TRBV2,.,.,TRBJ2-7,TGTGCCAGCAGTGTGACAGCCTCCTACGAGCAGTACTTC,CASSVTASYEQYF
TRBV7-9,.,TRBD1,TRBJ1-5,TGTGCCAGCAGCTCACAAACAGGGGAGTGGCCCCAGCATTTT,CASSSQTGEWPQHF
TRBV5-6,.,.,TRBJ2-3,TGTGCCAGCAGCTTCGGGGCAGGGGAGTCTCGTACGCAGTATTTT,CASSFGAGESRTQYF
TRBV27,.,.,TRBJ2-1,TGTGCCAGCAATAGCGCCAGTTTTACCTACAATGAGCAGTTCTTC,CASNSASFTYNEQFF
TRBV6-5,.,.,TRBJ1-1,TGTGCCAGCAACCTTTGGGAGGGTGATGAAGCTTTCTTT,CASNLWEGDEAFF
TRBV5-6,.,.,TRBJ1-5,TGTGCCAGCAGCTTGTCAGGGAGGGACAATCAGCCCCAGCATTTT,CASSLSGRDNQPQHF
TRBV19,.,.,TRBJ2-5,TGTGCCAGTAGTTCCCCGTGGCAGGGAAAAGAGACCCAGTACTTC,CASSSPWQGKETQYF
TRBV2,.,.,TRBJ2-3,TGTGCCAGCAGCCCTAGCGCCCGGCCTACGCAGTATTTT,CASSPSARPTQYF
TRBV5-1,.,.,TRBJ1-1,TGCGCCAGTGAACTAACAGGACGGGACACTGAAGCTTTCTTT,CASELTGRDTEAFF
TRBV4-1,.,.,TRBJ2-7,TGCGCCAGCAGGCCCCGGGTGGAGGGGGGGACCTACGAGCAGTACTTC,CASRPRVEGGTYEQYF
TRBV7-9,.,.,TRBJ2-5,TGTGCCAGCACCTATTTGGACTCCCAAGAGACCCAGTACTTC,CASTYLDSQETQYF
TRBV28,.,TRBD1,TRBJ1-4,TGTGCCAGCAGTGGGGACAGGGAAAATGAAAAACTGTTTTTT,CASSGDRENEKLFF
TRBV2,.,TRBD1,TRBJ2-7,TGTGCCAGCAGTCCAACTCTTCCGGGACAGGGGATCCACGAGCAGTACTTC,CASSPTLPGQGIHEQYF
TRBV11-2,.,.,TRBJ2-2,TGTGCCAGCAGCCCCCTAGCTGGCACCGGGGAGCTGTTTTTT,CASSPLAGTGELFF
TRBV27,.,TRBD2,TRBJ2-7,TGTGCCAGCAGTTTGCTAGCGGGCTTCGAGCAGTACTTC,CASSLLAGFEQYF
TRBV30,.,.,TRBJ1-1,TGTGCCTGGAGCCGACAGGTAAACACTGAAGCTTTCTTT,CAWSRQVNTEAFF
TRBV7-8,.,.,TRBJ1-1,TGTGCCAGCAGCTTAGCGGCAGATCGAGAAGCTTTCTTT,CASSLAADREAFF
TRBV28,.,TRBD2,TRBJ2-1,TGTGCCAGCAGCCCATACGGGGGGGGGCTCTACAATGAGCAGTTCTTC,CASSPYGGGLYNEQFF
TRBV10-1,.,.,TRBJ1-1,TGCGCCAGCAGCTCCCCTACAGTGGGCACTGAAGCTTTCTTT,CASSSPTVGTEAFF
TRBV7-9,.,.,TRBJ2-7,TGTGCCAGCACTAACAGGGGAGGTTCTGGCGAGCAGTACTTC,CASTNRGGSGEQYF
TRBV6-6,.,.,TRBJ1-4,TGTGCCAGCACCGATAGGGGAACTAATGAAAAACTGTTTTTT,CASTDRGTNEKLFF
TRBV29-1,.,.,TRBJ1-3,TGCAGCGTTGATACGGGAGGCGGAAACACCATATATTTT,CSVDTGGGNTIYF
TRBV11-3,once,TRBD1,TRBJ2-7,TGTGCCAGCAGCTTGGAAGGGACAGGTAACTCCTACGAGCAGTACTTC,CASSLEGTGNSYEQYF
TRBV6-4,.,TRBD2,TRBJ2-5,TGTGCCAGCAGTGACGGGACTAGCGGCCAAGAGACCCAGTACTTC,CASSDGTSGQETQYF
TRBV6-5,.,TRBD2,TRBJ2-1,TGTGCCAGCAGAGAGAGCGGGAGGGAGTTCTTC,CASRESGREFF
TRBV6-5,.,.,TRBJ1-5,TGTGCCAGCAGTCCGGGTAGCAATCAGCCCCAGCATTTT,CASSPGSNQPQHF
TRBV5-6,.,TRBD2,TRBJ2-5,TGTGCCAGCAGCTGGGGTATTAGCGGGAGTGTTCAAGAGACCCAGTACTTC,CASSWGISGSVQETQYF
TRBV6-5,.,.,TRBJ2-2,TGTGCCAGCAGTTACGGGAGCGGGACCGGGGAGCTGTTTTTT,CASSYGSGTGELFF
TRBV7-9,.,TRBD2,TRBJ2-3,TGTGCCAGCAGTCGCGGACTAGCGGGAGGGGCAGATACGCAGTATTTT,CASSRGLAGGADTQYF
TRBV2,once,TRBD1,TRBJ2-7,TGTGCCAGCAACCGGGACAGGGACTACGAGCAGTACTTC,CASNRDRDYEQYF
TRBV19,once,TRBD1,TRBJ1-1,TGTGCCAGTAGTACCACAGGGGAGAACACTGAAGCTTTCTTT,CASSTTGENTEAFF
TRBV19,.,.,TRBJ1-1,TGTGCCACCACACACAGGGTAACGAGCTGGAACACTGAAGCTTTCTTT,CATTHRVTSWNTEAFF
TRBV5-1,.,.,TRBJ2-5,TGCGCCAGCAGCCCTGGACTATTCGGGCCGCAAGAGACCCAGTACTTC,CASSPGLFGPQETQYF
TRBV6-6,.,.,TRBJ2-2,TGTGCCAGCCAGGTCGACAACACCGGGGAGCTGTTTTTT,CASQVDNTGELFF
TRBV7-9,once,TRBD2,TRBJ2-1,TGTGCCAGCAGGAAAGACCTCAGCGGGGATGACAATGAGCAGTTCTTC,CASRKDLSGDDNEQFF
TRBV10-1,.,TRBD2,TRBJ2-1,TGCGCCAGCAGTGAAGCGGGAGGGTACTACAATGAGCAGTTCTTC,CASSEAGGYYNEQFF
TRBV7-2,.,.,TRBJ1-1,TGTGCCAGCAGCCCGATGGGGCAGCTGAACACTGAAGCTTTCTTT,CASSPMGQLNTEAFF
TRBV4-1,.,.,TRBJ1-4,TGCGCCAGCAGCCTAGTCGCGGCAACTAATGAAAAACTGTTTTTT,CASSLVAATNEKLFF
TRBV7-2,.,TRBD1,TRBJ1-4,TGTGCCAGCAGCCCCGGTGGGACAGGCCCTAATGAAAAACTGTTTTTT,CASSPGGTGPNEKLFF
TRBV19,.,TRBD1,TRBJ1-3,TGTGCCAGTAGTATAGACTTGACAGGGCCCGGAAACACCATATATTTT,CASSIDLTGPGNTIYF
TRBV7-9,.,.,TRBJ1-4,TGTGCCAGCACCTTTCCACAGGCAATTAATGAAAAACTGTTTTTT,CASTFPQAINEKLFF
TRBV18,.,TRBD1,TRBJ1-4,TGTGCCAGCTCACCGGACAGGGGACGTGAAAAACTGTTTTTT,CASSPDRGREKLFF
TRBV5-1,.,TRBD1,TRBJ2-7,TGCGCCAGCAGCTTGGGGGACAGGGCCTACGAGCAGTACTTC,CASSLGDRAYEQYF